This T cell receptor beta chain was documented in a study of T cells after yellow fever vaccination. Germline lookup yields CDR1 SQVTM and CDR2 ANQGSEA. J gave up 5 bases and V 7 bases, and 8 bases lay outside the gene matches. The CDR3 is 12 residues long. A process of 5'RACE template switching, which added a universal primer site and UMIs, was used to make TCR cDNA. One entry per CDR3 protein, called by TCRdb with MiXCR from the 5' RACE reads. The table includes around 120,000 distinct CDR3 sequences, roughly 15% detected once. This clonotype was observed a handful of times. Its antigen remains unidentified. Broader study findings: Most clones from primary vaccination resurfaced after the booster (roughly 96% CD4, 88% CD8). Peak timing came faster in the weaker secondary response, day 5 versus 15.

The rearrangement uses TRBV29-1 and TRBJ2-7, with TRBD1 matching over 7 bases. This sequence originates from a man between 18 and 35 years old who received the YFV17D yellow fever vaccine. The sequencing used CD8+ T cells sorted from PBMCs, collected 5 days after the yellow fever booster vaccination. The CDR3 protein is CSGTDREHEQYF. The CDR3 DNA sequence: TGCAGCGGGACTGACAGGGAACACGAGCAGTACTTC.